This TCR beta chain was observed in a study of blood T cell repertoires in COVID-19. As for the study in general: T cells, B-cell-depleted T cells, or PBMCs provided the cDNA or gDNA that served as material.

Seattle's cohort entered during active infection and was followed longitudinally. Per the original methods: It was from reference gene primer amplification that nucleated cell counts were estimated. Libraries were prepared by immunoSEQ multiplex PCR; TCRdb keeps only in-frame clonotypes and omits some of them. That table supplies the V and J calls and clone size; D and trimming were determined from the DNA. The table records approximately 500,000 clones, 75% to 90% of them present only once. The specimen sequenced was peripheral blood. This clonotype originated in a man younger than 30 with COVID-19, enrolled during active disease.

DNA of the CDR3: TGTGCCAGCAGCACCGACGGGACTAGCGGGGGCTACGAGCAGTACTTC. This codes for CASSTDGTSGGYEQYF. V usage is TRBV7-9 and J usage is TRBJ2-7, with 14 bases aligning to TRBD2. Unmatched junction bases numbered 6, after V lost 5 bases and J lost 3 bases. Germline lookup yields CDR1 SEHNR and CDR2 FQNEAQ (reference sequence). This CDR3 contains 16 residues. Using reference TRBV7-9 and TRBJ2-7 for the parts outside the CDR3, the full variable domain is DTGVSQNPRHKITKRGQNVTFRCDPISEHNRLYWYRQTLGQGPEFLTYFQNEAQLEKSRLLSDRFSAERPKGSFSTLEIQRTEQGDSAMYLCASSTDGTSGGYEQYFGPGTRLTVT.